A single TCR beta chain is shown here with its context. Antigen: not known. The study ran its PCR with 60 Vbeta and 13 Jbeta primers. The data were produced by immunoSEQ multiplex PCR, yet TCRdb's version contains in-frame clones alone and is incomplete. The sample contains about 90,000 clones, about 72% of which appear only once. Germline lookup yields CDR1 SGHRS and CDR2 YFSETQ. The CDR3 extends over 14 amino acids. V lost 0 bases to trimming and J lost 6 bases, with 10 bases between them. These data belong to a study of cytomegalovirus exposure and HLA in healthy donors. Findings and caveats of the study: It was 150 to 200 TCR beta chains that were listed as cytomegalovirus-associated. The classifier was said to identify cytomegalovirus status with high specificity and sensitivity. In vitro work confirmed that a few CMV-associated chains recognize CMV antigens. HLA restriction was apparent for most CMV-associated TCR beta chains in a later analysis.

This clonotype originated in a woman aged 60-70 years in good health and CMV-seropositive. What was sequenced was PBMCs. The rearrangement links TRBV5-1 to TRBJ1-5; the D gene is possibly TRBD1 (5 bases). The CDR3, as DNA: TGCGCCAGCAGCTTGGATCCGGGGGGTCAGCCCCAGCATTTT. Its translation: CASSLDPGGQPQHF.